This T cell receptor (beta chain) came from a study of blood T cell repertoires in COVID-19 (TCRdb year 2020). Background on the whole study: Samples covering the acute and convalescent phases of COVID-19 were provided by collaborators in the United States, Italy and Spain. The material from the prospective study consisted of cDNA or gDNA derived from T cells, B-cell-depleted T cells, or PBMCs. Subjects who had been exposed to COVID-19, were actively infected with it, or had recovered from it provided the deeply sampled blood TCRbeta repertoires that made up the dataset. The repertoires were released in a freely available public database intended as a resource for research on the immune response to SARS-CoV-2. The samples were drawn from two sources: the first 160 participants of the ongoing ImmuneRACE study, and approximately 1,300 subjects contributed by 6 global collaborators. The sample metadata nearly always contained a de-identified subject ID, COVID-19 status, age in years and sex. HLA class I and class II types, where available, came from metadata supplied by the sample provider rather than from assay-based typing. The paper's findings and limits, for the study overall: How much clinical and demographic metadata was included differed by source and by participant, and the metadata was provided uncurated.

Whole blood was collected in K2EDTA tubes by collaborating institutions according to the institutions' own protocols. For TCRbeta analysis, collaborator samples were shipped as frozen whole blood, as isolated PBMCs, or as DNA extracted from either sample type. As concerns this clone: Its recognized antigen is unknown. Within one base of it there is no much larger clone, and no base qualities were kept.

TCRbeta CDR3 regions were amplified from genomic DNA by means of the immunoSEQ Assay, a bias-controlled multiplex PCR. Per the authors' processing: Nucleated cell counts per sample were estimated from amplification of reference gene primers within the assay. To quantify the absolute abundance of each unique TCRbeta CDR3 rearrangement, sequence reads were collapsed and filtered. For each sample, productive Simpson clonality was calculated by taking the square root of Simpson's diversity index across productive rearrangements. TCRdb carries this immuneACCESS record with in-frame sequences only. Its versions omit some clonotypes, under half of them owing to an unresolved V gene in the studies checked, with the rest unexplained. D and trimming come from the DNA, and the V and J calls and clone size come from that table. The sample records 65,000 or so clones, about nine tenths of which are singletons. The top ten constitute 10% of the sample.

Material: peripheral blood. The sequence was obtained from a human donor with acute or convalescent COVID-19. The donor label of this sample is uncertain.

Here the CDR3 is given as CASSVRGPSGEETQYF. Read as DNA, the sequence is TGTGCCAGCAGTGTCCGGGGCCCGAGCGGGGAAGAGACCCAGTACTTC. The chain joins TRBV2 to TRBJ2-5; 7 bases in the middle match TRBD2. CDR1 is given as SNHLY and CDR2 as FYNNEI, both from the germline V gene. The CDR3 starts with the cysteine, ends with the phenylalanine, and has 16 residues. Only the CDR3 DNA stays, 48 bases, in frame from base 1. Unmatched junction bases come to 11, with V trimmed by 4 bases and J by 3 bases.